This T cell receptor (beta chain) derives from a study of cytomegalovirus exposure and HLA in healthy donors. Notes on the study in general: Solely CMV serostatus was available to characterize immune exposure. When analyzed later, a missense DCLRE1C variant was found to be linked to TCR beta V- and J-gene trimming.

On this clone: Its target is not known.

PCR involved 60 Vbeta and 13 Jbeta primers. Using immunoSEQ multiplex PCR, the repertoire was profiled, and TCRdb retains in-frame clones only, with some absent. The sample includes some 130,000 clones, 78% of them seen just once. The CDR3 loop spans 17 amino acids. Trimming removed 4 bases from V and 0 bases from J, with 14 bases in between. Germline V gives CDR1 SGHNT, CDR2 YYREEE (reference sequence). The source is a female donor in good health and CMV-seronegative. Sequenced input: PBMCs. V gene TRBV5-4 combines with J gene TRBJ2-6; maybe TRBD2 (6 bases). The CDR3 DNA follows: TGTGCCAGCAGCCCTCCCGGGAGTGGCTCTGGGGCCAACGTCCTGACTTTC. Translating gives CASSPPGSGSGANVLTF.